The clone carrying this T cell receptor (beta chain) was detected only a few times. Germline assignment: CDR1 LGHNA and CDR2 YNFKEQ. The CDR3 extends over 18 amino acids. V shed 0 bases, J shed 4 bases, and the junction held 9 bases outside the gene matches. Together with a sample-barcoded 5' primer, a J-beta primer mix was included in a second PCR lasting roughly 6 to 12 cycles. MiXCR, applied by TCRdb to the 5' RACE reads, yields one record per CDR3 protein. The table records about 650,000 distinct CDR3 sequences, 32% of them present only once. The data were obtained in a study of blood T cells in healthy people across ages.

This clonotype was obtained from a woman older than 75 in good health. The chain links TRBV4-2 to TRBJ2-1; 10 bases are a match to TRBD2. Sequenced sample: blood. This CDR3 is CASSQELAGTRGYNEQFF. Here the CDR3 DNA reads TGTGCCAGCAGCCAAGAACTAGCGGGGACCCGTGGATACAATGAGCAGTTCTTC.